This T cell receptor beta chain derives from a study of blood T cell repertoires in COVID-19 (TCRdb year 2020). About the study as a whole: Collaborator samples came from the United States, Italy and Spain and covered acute and convalescent phases of COVID-19. HLA class I and class II types, where available, came from metadata supplied by the sample provider rather than from assay-based typing. The material from the prospective study consisted of cDNA or gDNA derived from T cells, B-cell-depleted T cells, or PBMCs. Nearly every sample came with metadata listing a de-identified subject ID, COVID-19 status, age in years and sex. Samples were obtained from the ongoing ImmuneRACE study (first 160 participants) and from about 1,300 subjects provided by 6 global collaborators. The repertoires were released in a freely available public database meant as a resource for research on the immune response to SARS-CoV-2. Subjects who had been exposed to COVID-19, were actively infected with it, or had recovered from it provided the deeply sampled blood TCRbeta repertoires that made up the dataset.

Whole blood was collected in K2EDTA tubes by collaborating institutions according to the institutions' own protocols. For TCRbeta analysis, collaborator samples were shipped as frozen whole blood, as isolated PBMCs, or as DNA extracted from either sample type. Spanning cysteine to phenylalanine, the CDR3 consists of 15 amino acids. CDR3 DNA only is kept here, 45 bases in frame from base 1. CDR1 and CDR2, per the germline V gene, are MNHEY and SVGAGI. After removal of 2 bases from V and 6 bases from J, the junction retains 9 bases not matched to a gene. General findings and caveats noted by the study authors: How much clinical and demographic metadata was included differed by source and by participant, and the metadata was provided uncurated.

TCRbeta CDR3 regions were amplified from genomic DNA by means of the immunoSEQ Assay, a bias-controlled multiplex PCR. Per the authors' processing: The number of nucleated cells in each sample was estimated by amplification of reference gene primers within the assay. To quantify the absolute abundance of each unique TCRbeta CDR3 rearrangement, sequence reads were collapsed and filtered. For each sample, productive Simpson clonality was calculated by taking the square root of Simpson's diversity index across productive rearrangements. This is the immuneACCESS table as TCRdb keeps it, with only in-frame sequences that have V and J called. A part of the clones is gone; compared with another copy, unresolved V genes explain less than half, and the rest is unexplained. V and J calls and clone size are those listed in that table; D and trimming were worked out from the DNA. For this sample the table gives just over 95,000 clones, of which approximately 90% were detected only once. The leading ten clones occupy 1.5% to 2% of the sample.

As to this clone: This clone's antigen is unknown. The record has no base qualities; no much larger clone is one base away.

Recombination joined TRBV6-5 with TRBJ2-7; TRBD2 matches 8 bases in the middle. Source material: peripheral blood. The TCR sequence derives from a man aged 60 to 69 with acute or convalescent COVID-19. The CDR3: CASSYGAGGVSEQYF. The DNA reads TGTGCCAGCAGTTACGGCGCGGGGGGCGTGAGCGAGCAGTACTTC.